A selection of T cell receptor beta chains follows, all from one sample in a study of T cells in Graves' hyperthyroidism and ophthalmopathy. TCRdb fed the multiplex PCR reads into MiXCR, producing one record per CDR3 protein. Of some 510,000 distinct CDR3 sequences listed, 20% are singletons. Sequenced: blood. The receptors shown here come from a man between 18 and 35 years old with Graves' hyperthyroidism. The CDR3 runs from the conserved cysteine through the conserved F or W. A D gene is named only where the DNA matches it firmly. Rows give clone size only sometimes, using once, few, many, or a class for an expanded clone.

D: .
V: TRBV6-5
size: .
J: TRBJ2-2
CDR3: CASSYLRSGELFF

D: .
V: TRBV28
size: many
J: TRBJ1-1
CDR3: CASSFIAGGTAEAFF

D: TRBD2
V: TRBV7-2
size: .
J: TRBJ2-5
CDR3: CASRLALAVQETQYF

D: .
V: TRBV27
size: .
J: TRBJ1-2
CDR3: CASSLTAHEGYTF

D: .
V: TRBV2
size: many
J: TRBJ2-5
CDR3: CASSEIREETQYF

D: .
V: TRBV27
size: many
J: TRBJ2-2
CDR3: CASSLVQMNTGELFF

D: .
V: TRBV12-3/TRBV12-4
size: many
J: TRBJ2-5
CDR3: CASSLLGGADETQYF

D: .
V: TRBV5-1
size: once
J: TRBJ2-1
CDR3: CASSFQGYEQFF

D: .
V: TRBV28
size: many
J: TRBJ1-2
CDR3: CASSLRIFRTNGYTF

D: .
V: TRBV7-8
size: many
J: TRBJ1-1
CDR3: CASSPVGVEAFF

D: .
V: TRBV5-1
size: many
J: TRBJ2-6
CDR3: CASSLPPPGTGANVLTF

D: TRBD1
V: TRBV2
size: many
J: TRBJ1-5
CDR3: CASHRDRGSQPQHF

D: TRBD1
V: TRBV12-5
size: many
J: TRBJ1-2
CDR3: CASGPRPGQGSEGYTF

D: .
V: TRBV27
size: many
J: TRBJ2-5
CDR3: CASSLEPPGGGETQYF

D: .
V: TRBV14
size: few
J: TRBJ2-3
CDR3: CASSQEIGSEETQYF

D: TRBD1
V: TRBV13
size: many
J: TRBJ1-2
CDR3: CASSPDRSTNYGYTF

D: TRBD1
V: TRBV20-1
size: many
J: TRBJ2-7
CDR3: CSAREGPGQGSYEQYF

D: .
V: TRBV12-3/TRBV12-4
size: many
J: TRBJ1-6
CDR3: CASRYRAGHSPLHF

D: .
V: TRBV11-2
size: many
J: TRBJ2-2
CDR3: CASINGGTGELFF

D: .
V: TRBV28
size: many
J: TRBJ2-7
CDR3: CASGYRGRKYEQYF

D: TRBD2
V: TRBV30
size: once
J: TRBJ2-7
CDR3: CAWRRSGETQYF

D: TRBD1
V: TRBV6-5
size: many
J: TRBJ1-1
CDR3: CASSYGTGVETEAFF

D: .
V: TRBV7-9
size: .
J: TRBJ1-2
CDR3: CASSLAAQGYGYTF

D: .
V: TRBV5-1
size: many
J: TRBJ1-1
CDR3: CASSLGSTNTEAFF

D: .
V: TRBV12-3/TRBV12-4
size: many
J: TRBJ1-3
CDR3: CASSLRSGAGGNTIYF

D: .
V: TRBV30
size: few
J: TRBJ2-2
CDR3: CAWTEITGELFF

D: .
V: TRBV28
size: .
J: TRBJ1-6
CDR3: CASSYLVGYNSPLHF

D: .
V: TRBV2
size: few
J: TRBJ2-2
CDR3: CASSEEEGRLTGELFF

D: .
V: TRBV12-3/TRBV12-4
size: few
J: TRBJ2-2
CDR3: CASSLRQAGELFF

D: .
V: TRBV24-1
size: few
J: TRBJ2-5
CDR3: CATCSGFQETQYF